The next 4 T cell receptor beta chains were all read from a single sample in a study of T cell changes during pregnancy in multiple sclerosis. Assay: immunoSEQ multiplex PCR; the TCRdb copy retains only in-frame clones and omits some. The data show tens of thousands of clones, 90% to 95% seen once. The material was peripheral blood, obtained after pregnancy. Receptors were obtained from a female donor with multiple sclerosis, enrolled in a pregnancy study.

The V and J genes are TRBV5-8 and TRBJ2-7; a possible D gene is TRBD1 (7 bases). The CDR3 contains 15 residues. The germline V gene has CDR1 SGHTS and CDR2 YDEGEE. Trimming removed 0 bases at V and 1 base at J, with 11 bases between. CDR3 DNA: TGTGCCAGCAGCTTGGATCCAGGGGGGTCCTACGAGCAGTACTTC. Its translation: CASSLDPGGSYEQYF.

The CDR3 loop is CASSRGSGGAYTGELFF. The CDR3, as DNA: TGTGCCAGCAGCAGAGGGTCAGGGGGCGCGTACACCGGGGAGCTGTTTTTT. The chain joins TRBV27 to TRBJ2-2, with TRBD1 matching over 8 bases. The germline V gene has CDR1 MNHEY and CDR2 SMNVEV (reference sequence). J gave up 3 bases and V 6 bases, and 12 bases lay outside the gene matches. The CDR3 is made up of 17 amino acids.

The rearrangement joins TRBV5-1 to TRBJ2-7; possibly TRBD1 for D (6 bases). V was pared by 0 bases and J by 3 bases, with 16 bases between. The CDR3 is made up of 16 amino acids. Germline loops: CDR1 SGHRS, CDR2 YFSETQ. In DNA, the CDR3 is TGCGCCAGCAGCTTGGGCTTGTCGGGGACAAACTACGAGCAGTACTTC. Translating gives CASSLGLSGTNYEQYF.

The genes are TRBV13 and TRBJ1-2, with D unclear. Trimming removed 0 bases from V and 4 bases from J, with 12 bases in between. CDR3 length: 15 amino acids. Per germline, CDR1 PRHDT and CDR2 FYEKMQ (reference sequence). The CDR3 region is CASSLGPGYVYGYTF. The CDR3 DNA is TGTGCCAGCAGCTTAGGCCCGGGGTATGTCTATGGCTACACCTTC.